These T cell receptor beta chains were read from a single sample in a study of blood T cell repertoires in COVID-19. The repertoire was sequenced with immunoSEQ multiplex PCR; TCRdb's copy has only in-frame clones and lacks some. The sample contains about 160,000 clones, 78% of which appear only once. The material sequenced was peripheral blood. All receptors come from an elderly woman with acute or convalescent COVID-19. Both conserved end residues are trimmed from each CDR3. The D gene is left open where the match is weak.

d_call j_call v_call cdr3_aa
TRBD1 TRBJ1-5 TRBV10-2 ASSESTSGTANQPQH
NA TRBJ1-1 TRBV27 ASSLSGTEAF
TRBD1 TRBJ1-1 TRBV18 ASSPPEGASTEAF
TRBD1 TRBJ2-3 TRBV3-1/TRBV3-2 ASSRHRGSSTDTQY
TRBD1 TRBJ1-1 TRBV5-1 ASSLDQRTGSTEAF
TRBD2 TRBJ2-3 TRBV7-8 ASSYRGGGATDTQY
TRBD1 TRBJ1-2 TRBV20-1 SATGGGGYT
NA TRBJ2-1 TRBV12-5 ASASHGTYNEQF
TRBD2 TRBJ2-7 TRBV5-4 ASSVSSGDSYEQY
NA TRBJ1-2 TRBV3-1/TRBV3-2 ASSQVRGGYT
NA TRBJ2-3 TRBV18 ASSPPQLGTDTQY
NA TRBJ2-7 TRBV23-1 ASIPRRSYEQY
NA TRBJ1-2 TRBV6-5 ASTVTGGDGYT
TRBD2 TRBJ2-3 TRBV18 ASSPQVAGGPTDTQY
NA TRBJ1-1 TRBV12-3/TRBV12-4 ASSQRTEAF
TRBD1 TRBJ2-5 TRBV11-2 ASRGSWGQGAPVTQY
TRBD1 TRBJ1-4 TRBV6-1 ASSGTGTGGAREKLF
TRBD1 TRBJ1-2 TRBV30 AWSAMTGVGYT
TRBD1 TRBJ2-7 TRBV11-3 ASSPNSGTGAPSEQY
TRBD1 TRBJ2-2 TRBV2 ASSFNRGGNTGELF
TRBD1 TRBJ1-1 TRBV5-1 ASSTQGDTEAF
NA TRBJ1-4 TRBV12-3/TRBV12-4 ASSLSFEKLF
NA TRBJ1-5 TRBV18 ASSRLQSNQPQH
NA TRBJ2-2 TRBV11-3 ATPRGRDDTGELF
TRBD1 TRBJ1-1 TRBV6-5 ASRRTGGFPEAF
TRBD1 TRBJ1-2 TRBV5-1 ASRLPTGNTDGYT
NA TRBJ2-2 TRBV5-1 ASSLALNTGELF
TRBD1 TRBJ2-1 TRBV7-3 ASSKDRGLYNEQF
TRBD2 TRBJ2-4 TRBV6-1 ASSEGLVAGGPAKNIQY
TRBD1 TRBJ1-5 TRBV3-1/TRBV3-2 ASSLGQGVNQPQH
TRBD1 TRBJ2-7 TRBV7-9 ASSHTGTGVHEQY
NA TRBJ1-5 TRBV19 ASSHRDSWQPQH
TRBD1 TRBJ1-3 TRBV7-9 ASSGQGGTGNTIY
NA TRBJ1-2 TRBV6-4 ASSNTGNYGYT
NA TRBJ2-7 TRBV18 ASSPTGREQY
NA TRBJ1-5 TRBV19 ASSIRSGVTNQPQH
NA TRBJ2-7 TRBV11-2 ASSLLGTEQY
TRBD1 TRBJ1-4 TRBV28 ASSPLVARGQGEKLF
NA TRBJ1-1 TRBV6-5 ASTYLQGRAEAF
NA TRBJ2-3 TRBV5-1 ASGGGGRADTQY
TRBD2 TRBJ2-7 TRBV7-9 ASSPRSSGVGAYEQY
TRBD1 TRBJ1-3 TRBV4-1 ASSNRETGTGNTIY
NA TRBJ1-1 TRBV5-6 ASSPSVNGEAF
TRBD1 TRBJ2-5 TRBV5-1 ASSPGQGPETQY
NA TRBJ1-4 TRBV6-7 ASSPRGVANEKLF
TRBD2 TRBJ2-7 TRBV3-1/TRBV3-2 ASSQVPGTSGRRGSYEQY
TRBD1 TRBJ2-7 TRBV30 AWKGQGPYEQY
TRBD1 TRBJ2-3 TRBV11-2 ASSYARDSSFDTQY
NA TRBJ1-1 TRBV19 ASSIEGRENTEAF